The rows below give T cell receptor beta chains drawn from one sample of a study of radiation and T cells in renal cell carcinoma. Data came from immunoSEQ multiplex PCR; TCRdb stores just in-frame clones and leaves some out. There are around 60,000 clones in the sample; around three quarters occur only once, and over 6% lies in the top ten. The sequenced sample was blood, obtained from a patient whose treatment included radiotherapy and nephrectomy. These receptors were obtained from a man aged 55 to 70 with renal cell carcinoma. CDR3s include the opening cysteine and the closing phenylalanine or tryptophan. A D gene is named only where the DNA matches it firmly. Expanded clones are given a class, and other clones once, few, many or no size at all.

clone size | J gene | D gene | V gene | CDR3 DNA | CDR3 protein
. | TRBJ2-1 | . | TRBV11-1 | TGTGCCAGCAGCCGGGACTACAATGAGCAGTTCTTC | CASSRDYNEQFF
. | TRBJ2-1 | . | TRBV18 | TGTGCCAGCTCACCGCCCACTAGAGCCGATGAGCAGTTCTTC | CASSPPTRADEQFF
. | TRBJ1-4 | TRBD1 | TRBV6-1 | TGTGCCAGCAGTGAAGTAGGACAGGGGCTGTTTTTT | CASSEVGQGLFF
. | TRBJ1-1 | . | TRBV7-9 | TGTGCCTCAACCCCCAGGGGTGGGACTGAAGCTTTCTTT | CASTPRGGTEAFF
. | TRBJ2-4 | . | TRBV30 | TGTGCCTGGAGTGTCCGGGGTCGGGACATTCAGTACTTC | CAWSVRGRDIQYF
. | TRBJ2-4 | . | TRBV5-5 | TGTGCCAGCAGCTTGGTGGACATTCAGTACTTC | CASSLVDIQYF
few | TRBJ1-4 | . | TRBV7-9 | TGTGCCAGCAGCTTAGAGGTTAATGAAAAACTGTTTTTT | CASSLEVNEKLFF
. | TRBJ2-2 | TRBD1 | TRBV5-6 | TGTGCCAGCAGCTGGGGACAGGGAGCGAACACCGGGGAGCTGTTTTTT | CASSWGQGANTGELFF
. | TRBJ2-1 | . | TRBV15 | TGTGCCACCAGGACGGAGCGGAATGAGCAGTTCTTC | CATRTERNEQFF
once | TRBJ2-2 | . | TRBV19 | TGTGCCACCCCAGGGGCAGGGAACACCGGGGAGCTGTTTTTT | CATPGAGNTGELFF
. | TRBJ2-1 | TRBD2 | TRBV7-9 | TGTGCCAGCAGCTTGAGCGGGGGTAGGGCCTACAATGAGCAGTTCTTC | CASSLSGGRAYNEQFF
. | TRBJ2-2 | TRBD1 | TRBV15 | TGTGCCACCACCGGACAGGGAATCACCGGGGAGCTGTTTTTT | CATTGQGITGELFF
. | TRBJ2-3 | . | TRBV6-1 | TGTGCCAGCATGTCTCGCGACAGTCCCCAGGATACGCAGTATTTT | CASMSRDSPQDTQYF
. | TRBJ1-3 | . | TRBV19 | TGTGCCAGTAGCATGCTACAGGGCTCTGGAAACACCATATATTTT | CASSMLQGSGNTIYF
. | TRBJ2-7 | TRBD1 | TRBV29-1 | TGCAGCGTTTACGGGACAGAGACTTACGAGCAGTACTTC | CSVYGTETYEQYF
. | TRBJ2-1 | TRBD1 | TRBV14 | TGTGCCAGCAGCCAAGTGGGTGACAGGGGGAATGAGCAGTTCTTC | CASSQVGDRGNEQFF
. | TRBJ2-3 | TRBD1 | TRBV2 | TGTGCCAGCAGTCCGGACAGGGTGACGACAGATACGCAGTATTTT | CASSPDRVTTDTQYF
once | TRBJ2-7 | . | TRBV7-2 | TGTGCCAGCAGCCGGCAAAGCCTATACGAGCAGTACTTC | CASSRQSLYEQYF
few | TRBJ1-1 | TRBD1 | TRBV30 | TGTGCCTGGAGTCAATGGACAGGGGGCACTGAAGCTTTCTTT | CAWSQWTGGTEAFF
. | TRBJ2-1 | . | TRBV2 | TGTGCCAGCAGTGTATCAGGCGATGAGCAGTTCTTC | CASSVSGDEQFF
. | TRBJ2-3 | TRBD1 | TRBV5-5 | TGTGCCAGCAGCTTGGACACGGGACAGGGGATAGATACGCAGTATTTT | CASSLDTGQGIDTQYF
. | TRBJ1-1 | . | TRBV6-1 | TGTGCCAGCAGTGAAGTCGGGGACCGTGAAGCTTTCTTT | CASSEVGDREAFF
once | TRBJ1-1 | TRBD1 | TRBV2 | TGTGCCAGCAGTGAAGTTGGGCAGGGGGCAACTGAAGCTTTCTTT | CASSEVGQGATEAFF
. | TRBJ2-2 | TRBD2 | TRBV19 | TGTGCCAGTAGTAAAACTAGCGGGGTGAACACCGGGGAGCTGTTTTTT | CASSKTSGVNTGELFF
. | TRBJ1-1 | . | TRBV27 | TGTGCCAGCAGTTGGGGAGAGAACACTGAAGCTTTCTTT | CASSWGENTEAFF
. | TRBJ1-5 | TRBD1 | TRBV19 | TGTGCCAGTAGTATAACGGACAGGGGGGTTCATCAGCCCCAGCATTTT | CASSITDRGVHQPQHF
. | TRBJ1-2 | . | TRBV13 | TGTGCCAGCAGCTTCGGGACGGCCGGGGGTGGCTACACCTTC | CASSFGTAGGGYTF
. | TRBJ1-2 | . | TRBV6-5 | TGTGCCAGCAGCTCACAAGGACTTTCTAACTATGGCTACACCTTC | CASSSQGLSNYGYTF
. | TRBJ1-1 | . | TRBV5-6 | TGTGCCAGCAGCCCGTGGGGGGGATTGAGGACTGAAGCTTTCTTT | CASSPWGGLRTEAFF
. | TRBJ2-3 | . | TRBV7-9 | TGTGCCAGCAGTTCAAAGATGTTACGGGGGGCGGGGACAGATACGCAGTATTTT | CASSSKMLRGAGTDTQYF
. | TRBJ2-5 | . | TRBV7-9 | TGTGCCAGCACTTTTCCCGTACGCAAAGAGACCCAGTACTTC | CASTFPVRKETQYF
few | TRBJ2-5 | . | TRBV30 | TGTGCCTGGAGTAGGAACTTCGGACAGGCGGGGGTTGAGACCCAGTACTTC | CAWSRNFGQAGVETQYF
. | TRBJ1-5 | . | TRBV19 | TGTGCCAGTAGTACCCAGTCCAGGGTTAATCAGCCCCAGCATTTT | CASSTQSRVNQPQHF
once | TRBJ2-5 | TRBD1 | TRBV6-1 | TGTGCCAGCAGTGAGTTAGGACAGGTGGACCAAGAGACCCAGTACTTC | CASSELGQVDQETQYF
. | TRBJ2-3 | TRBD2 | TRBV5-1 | TGCGCCAGCAGCTGGGGACTAGCGGGGAACACAGATACGCAGTATTTT | CASSWGLAGNTDTQYF
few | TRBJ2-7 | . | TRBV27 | TGTGCCAGCACCACCAGGGCAGGGGAAAACTACGAGCAGTACTTC | CASTTRAGENYEQYF
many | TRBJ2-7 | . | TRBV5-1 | TGCGCCAGCAGCTTGGGGCAGGGGTTCTCCTACGAGCAGTACTTC | CASSLGQGFSYEQYF
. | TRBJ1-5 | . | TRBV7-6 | TGTGCCAGCAGCTTGAATGGGGGTGTCGGCAATCAGCCCCAGCATTTT | CASSLNGGVGNQPQHF
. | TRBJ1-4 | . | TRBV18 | TGTGCCAGCTCTCGGGGACCGACAACAGGTGAAAAACTGTTTTTT | CASSRGPTTGEKLFF
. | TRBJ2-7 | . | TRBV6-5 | TGTGCCAGCAGAATTGGGACTCTCTACGAGCAGTACTTC | CASRIGTLYEQYF
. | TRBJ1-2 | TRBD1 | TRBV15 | TGTGCCACCAGCAGAGGGACAGGGTGGAACTATGGCTACACCTTC | CATSRGTGWNYGYTF
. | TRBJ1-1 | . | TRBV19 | TGTGCCAGTAGTATCCCGGGGGCGAACACTGAAGCTTTCTTT | CASSIPGANTEAFF
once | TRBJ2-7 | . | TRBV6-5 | TGTGCCAGCAGTGACAGCTCCTACGAGCAGTACTTC | CASSDSSYEQYF
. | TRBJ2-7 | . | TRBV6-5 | TGTGCCATCAGTGAGGCAGGGTCCTACGAGCAGTACTTC | CAISEAGSYEQYF
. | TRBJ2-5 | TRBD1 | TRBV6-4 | TGTGCCAGCAGTGCCTCGCCAGGGGGCCAAGAGACCCAGTACTTC | CASSASPGGQETQYF
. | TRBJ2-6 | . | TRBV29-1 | TGCAGCGTCGCCCCCTCTGGGGCCAACGTCCTGACTTTC | CSVAPSGANVLTF
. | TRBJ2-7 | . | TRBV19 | TGTGCCAGTAGTACCGGGACTCCCTACGAGCAGTACTTC | CASSTGTPYEQYF
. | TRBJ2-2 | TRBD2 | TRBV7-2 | TGTGCCAGCAGCTTAGCACGGGCTAGCGGGAGGGCCGGGGAGCTGTTTTTT | CASSLARASGRAGELFF
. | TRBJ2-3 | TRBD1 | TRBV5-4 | TGTGCCAGCAGCGTGGACAGGGGCAGCACAGATACGCAGTATTTT | CASSVDRGSTDTQYF
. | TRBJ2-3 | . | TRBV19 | TGTGCCAGTAGCGAAAGGGACCTGGATGCGCAGTATTTT | CASSERDLDAQYF
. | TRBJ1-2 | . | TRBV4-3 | TGCGCCAGCAGCCAAGAGGGTGGCCCCGGGCCCATAGACTATGGCTACACCTTC | CASSQEGGPGPIDYGYTF
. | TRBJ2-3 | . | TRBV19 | TGTGCCAGTAGTCCTACTAGTTCGACAGATACGCAGTATTTT | CASSPTSSTDTQYF
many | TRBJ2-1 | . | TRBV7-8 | TGTGCCAGCAGCCGCAGGACAAGCTACAATGAGCAGTTCTTC | CASSRRTSYNEQFF
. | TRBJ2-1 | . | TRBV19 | TGTGCCTCGAGGGCCCCCACCATGCATGAGCAGTTCTTC | CASRAPTMHEQFF
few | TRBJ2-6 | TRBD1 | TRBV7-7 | TGTGCCAGCAGCTCCACAGGGGCTGGGGCCAACGTCCTGACTTTC | CASSSTGAGANVLTF